This section outlines one TCR beta chain sequence together with its context. The germline gives CDR1 MDHEN, CDR2 SYDVKM. This CDR3 contains 15 residues. Trimming pared 10 bases from V and 4 bases from J, leaving 22 bases between. The method was immunoSEQ multiplex PCR; TCRdb's version includes in-frame clones alone and lacks a portion of them. In the table there are 90,000 to 100,000 clones, around 84% of which are singletons. These data belong to a study of control samples from healthy donors and cancer patients. The sequence came from a man between 65 and 79 years old with lung cancer. V is TRBV28 and J is TRBJ2-5, with D perhaps being TRBD1 or TRBD2 (6 bases each). The sequenced sample consisted of PBMCs. CDR3 amino acids: CATTEQGGVRETQYF. CDR3 coding DNA: TGTGCCACAACGGAACAGGGAGGCGTTCGAGAGACCCAGTACTTC. The whole variable domain, filled in from reference TRBV28 and TRBJ2-5, reads DVKVTQSSRYLVKRTGEKVFLECVQDMDHENMFWYRQDPGLGLRLIYFSYDVKMKEKGDIPEGYSVSREKKERFSLILESASTNQTSMYLCATTEQGGVRETQYFGPGTRLLVL.